What follows are 27 T cell receptor beta chains derived from one specimen sequenced in a study of cytomegalovirus exposure and HLA in healthy donors. The PCR had 60 Vbeta and 13 Jbeta primers. The method was immunoSEQ multiplex PCR; TCRdb's version includes in-frame clones alone and lacks a portion of them. This listing includes under 95,000 clones. The sample comprised PBMCs. These receptors were collected from a middle-aged man in good health and CMV-seronegative.

The CDR3 sequence: CASSYSTGFGNTIYF. The DNA of the CDR3 is TGTGCCAGCAGTTACTCGACAGGGTTTGGAAACACCATATATTTT. This chain uses TRBV6-5 with TRBJ1-3; 7 positions match TRBD1. This CDR3 is 15 amino acids long. J gave up 3 bases and V 0 bases, and 2 bases lay outside the gene matches. In germline, CDR1 is MNHEY, CDR2 SVGAGI.

The J gene is TRBJ2-5, the V gene TRBV29-1; 7 nucleotides agree with TRBD1. This CDR3 region has 13 residues. Unmatched junction bases numbered 7, after V lost 5 bases and J lost 4 bases. Germline CDR1 is SQVTM and CDR2 is ANQGSEA. The CDR3 DNA reads TGCAGCGTTCGCCCGACAGGGTCAGAGACCCAGTACTTC. Translated: CSVRPTGSETQYF.

Note on this clone: The identical CDR3 is also encoded by other nucleotide sequences in the sample. The chain combines TRBV28 with TRBJ2-7; D may be TRBD1 (6 bases). CDR1 and CDR2 (germline): MDHEN, SYDVKM. CDR3 length: 12 amino acids. The ends were cut back, 6 bases at V and 2 bases at J, with 8 bases in the middle. The CDR3 DNA follows: TGTGCCAGCAGGACAGGAACCTACGAGCAGTACTTC. Its translation is CASRTGTYEQYF. The full variable domain, in which reference TRBV28 and TRBJ2-7 provide the parts outside the CDR3, is DVKVTQSSRYLVKRTGEKVFLECVQDMDHENMFWYRQDPGLGLRLIYFSYDVKMKEKGDIPEGYSVSREKKERFSLILESASTNQTSMYLCASRTGTYEQYFGPGTRLTVT.

The J gene is TRBJ1-5, the V gene TRBV19; tentative D call: TRBD1 (5 bases). Trimming stripped 3 bases from V and 3 bases from J, with 12 bases between. The germline V gene has CDR1 LNHDA and CDR2 SQIVND (reference sequence). CDR3 length equals 15 residues. DNA for the CDR3: TGTGCCAGTAGTATTCTCGCAGGGAACAATCAGCCCCAGCATTTT. The encoded protein is CASSILAGNNQPQHF.

This chain connects TRBV5-1 to TRBJ2-2, with a tentative D call TRBD2 (5 bases). This CDR3 has 15 residues. V lost 4 bases, J lost 3 bases, and 13 bases lay in between. The germline V gene encodes CDR1 SGHRS and CDR2 YFSETQ. Here the CDR3 DNA reads TGCGCCAGCAGCGCGGGTCCGAGTTACACCGGGGAGCTGTTTTTT. Translating gives CASSAGPSYTGELFF.

The chain employs TRBV27 and TRBJ1-4; tentative D call: TRBD1 (5 bases). The CDR3 is 14 residues long. V was clipped by 3 bases and J by 4 bases, with 9 bases between them. Germline CDR1 is MNHEY and CDR2 is SMNVEV (reference sequence). CDR3 nucleotide sequence: TGTGCCAGCAGTTTCGCGGGGGATAATGAAAAACTGTTTTTT. Translation: CASSFAGDNEKLFF.

The rearrangement joins TRBV7-9 to TRBJ1-1; perhaps TRBD1 as D (6 bases). Trimming took 3 bases from V and 1 from J, leaving 9 bases between them. The CDR3 has 14 amino acids. Germline V gene sequence: CDR1 SEHNR, CDR2 FQNEAQ (reference sequence). The CDR3 loop is CASSLGHQNTEAFF. The CDR3 nucleotides are TGTGCCAGCAGCTTGGGACACCAGAACACTGAAGCTTTCTTT.

V and J are TRBV7-8 and TRBJ1-6; 7 bases line up with TRBD1. V lost 1 base to trimming and J lost 7 bases; unmatched junction nucleotides: 4. This CDR3 has 15 residues. Germline V gene lookup returns CDR1 SGHVS and CDR2 FQNEAQ. The CDR3 nucleotides read TGTGCCAGCAGCTTAGAAGACAGGGAGAATTCACCCCTCCACTTT. Its translation: CASSLEDRENSPLHF.

The rearrangement links TRBV15 to TRBJ2-7; TRBD1 matches 8 bases. Germline lookup yields CDR1 LNHNV and CDR2 YYDKDF (reference sequence). Unmatched junction bases numbered 6, after V lost 7 bases and J lost 4 bases. CDR3 size: 13 residues. The CDR3 DNA reads as TGTGCCACCACACAGACAGGGGTGTACGAGCAGTACTTC. Translating gives CATTQTGVYEQYF. Complete variable domain (other parts from reference TRBV15 and TRBJ2-7): DAMVIQNPRYQVTQFGKPVTLSCSQTLNHNVMYWYQQKSSQAPKLLFHYYDKDFNNEADTPDNFQSRRPNTSFCFLDIRSPGLGDTAMYLCATTQTGVYEQYFGPGTRLTVT.

The chain joins TRBV28 to TRBJ2-7; 8 bases fit TRBD2. The V and J ends lost 5 bases and 2 bases, in that order; junction bases with no gene match: 11. CDR1 is MDHEN and CDR2 is SYDVKM in the germline V gene. The CDR3 runs 16 residues. The DNA of the CDR3 is TGTGCCAGCAGTCCCAGCTCAAGCGGGGGCACCTACGAGCAGTACTTC. It yields the protein CASSPSSSGGTYEQYF.

The chain employs TRBV19 and TRBJ1-5, with 9 bases identical to TRBD1. Germline V gives CDR1 LNHDA, CDR2 SQIVND (reference sequence). This CDR3 is 15 amino acids long. V lost 6 bases to trimming and J lost 2 bases; unmatched junction nucleotides: 5. This CDR3 is CASRPGQGGNQPQHF. The CDR3 coding sequence is TGTGCCAGTAGGCCGGGACAGGGTGGCAATCAGCCCCAGCATTTT.

The CDR3 nucleotides read TGTGCCAGCAGCCCCACCGCGGCGAACACCGGGGAGCTGTTTTTT. This encodes CASSPTAANTGELFF. V gene TRBV7-3 combines with J gene TRBJ2-2; D gene uncertain. The CDR3 extends over 15 amino acids. The V end was cut by 5 bases, the J end by 0 bases, with 10 bases between. Germline CDR1 reads SGHTA; CDR2 reads FQGTGA.

V is TRBV6-5 and J is TRBJ1-5; a weak D match, TRBD1 (6 bases). The germline gives CDR1 MNHEY, CDR2 SVGAGI. Between the trimmed V and J ends, which lost 6 bases and 5 bases, there was a span of 14 bases. The CDR3 sequence is 14 residues long. The CDR3 protein is CASRRGNGDQPQHF. CDR3 nucleotide sequence: TGTGCCAGCAGAAGGGGGAACGGCGATCAGCCCCAGCATTTT.

The chain combines TRBV28 with TRBJ2-4; 10 bases map to TRBD1. The CDR3 is made up of 13 amino acids. J lost 8 bases, V lost 6 bases, and 4 bases had no gene match. Germline CDR1 and CDR2: MDHEN and SYDVKM. The CDR3 DNA reads as TGTGCCAGCAGCCCGGGACAGGGGTACATTCAGTACTTC. It specifies CASSPGQGYIQYF.

The chain joins TRBV5-1 to TRBJ2-5, with 11 nucleotides matching TRBD2. Losses at the gene ends were 1 base for V and 2 bases for J; bases not matched to a gene: 10. The germline CDR1 and CDR2 sequences are SGHRS and YFSETQ. This CDR3 spans 18 amino acids. Here the CDR3 reads CASSLRPPGLADQETQYF. The CDR3, as DNA: TGCGCCAGCAGCTTGAGACCTCCGGGACTAGCGGATCAAGAGACCCAGTACTTC.

This rearrangement joins TRBV6-1 to TRBJ2-1, with 7 nucleotides matching TRBD2. J gave up 3 bases and V 5 bases, and 7 bases lay outside the gene matches. CDR3 size: 15 residues. Germline loops: CDR1 MNHNS, CDR2 SASEGT. This chain's CDR3 is CASSFSLADYNEQFF. The DNA for the CDR3 is TGTGCCAGCAGTTTTAGTCTAGCGGACTACAATGAGCAGTTCTTC.

The chain joins TRBV5-1 to TRBJ2-7, with a possible D match to TRBD1 (5 bases). CDR3 length: 15 residues. Germline CDR1 SGHRS, CDR2 YFSETQ. The germline V and J ends were trimmed by 0 bases and 6 bases, with 16 bases remaining between them. Written as DNA, the CDR3 is TGCGCCAGCAGCTTGGCCGTAGGGGTTCCTGGCGAGCAGTACTTC. This sequence encodes CASSLAVGVPGEQYF.

To note about this clone: This sample includes further DNA sequences coding for the same CDR3. The chain is built from TRBV9 and TRBJ1-5; the D gene is possibly TRBD1 (5 bases). Germline lookup yields CDR1 SGDLS and CDR2 YYNGEE. The CDR3 extends over 13 amino acids. Trimming took 1 base from V and 4 from J, leaving 6 bases between them. The chain's CDR3 is CASSVRGNQPQHF. The CDR3 DNA reads as TGTGCCAGCAGCGTAAGGGGAAATCAGCCCCAGCATTTT. Filled out from reference TRBV9 and TRBJ1-5, the complete variable domain reads DSGVTQTPKHLITATGQRVTLRCSPRSGDLSVYWYQQSLDQGLQFLIQYYNGEERAKGNILERFSAQQFPDLHSELNLSSLELGDSALYFCASSVRGNQPQHFGDGTRLSIL.

The chain has TRBV10-3 and TRBJ2-3; 9 bases map to TRBD2. Germline assignment: CDR1 ENHRY and CDR2 SYGVKD. The CDR3 is 15 amino acids. Trimming took 2 bases from V and 2 from J; bases not matched to a gene: 2. Written as DNA, the CDR3 is TGTGCCATCAGTGAGCCTAGCGGGGTCACAGATACGCAGTATTTT. Protein product: CAISEPSGVTDTQYF.

The chain carries TRBV9 and TRBJ2-7, with unresolved D. Germline V lookup: CDR1 SGDLS, CDR2 YYNGEE. The CDR3 contains 13 residues. The germline V and J ends were trimmed by 0 bases and 12 bases, with 16 bases remaining between them. The CDR3 protein is CASSVDRSGTLYF. Here the CDR3 DNA reads TGTGCCAGCAGCGTAGATAGGTCAGGAACTTTGTACTTC.

The V call is TRBV9, the J call TRBJ2-2; 7 nucleotides match TRBD1. Germline trimming cut 4 bases from V and 1 base from J; bases unmatched to any gene: 7. Germline values: CDR1 SGDLS, CDR2 YYNGEE. The CDR3 loop spans 16 amino acids. CDR3 sequence (DNA): TGTGCCAGCAGCAAAATCAGGACAGGGAACACCGGGGAGCTGTTTTTT. Translation: CASSKIRTGNTGELFF.

The chain joins TRBV5-1 to TRBJ2-3; 12 bases match TRBD2. The CDR3 totals 16 residues. Germline assignment: CDR1 SGHRS and CDR2 YFSETQ. V shed 4 bases, J shed 7 bases, and the junction held 10 bases outside the gene matches. The CDR3 spells CASSLASGGALYTQYF. The DNA of the CDR3 is TGCGCCAGCAGCCTAGCTAGCGGGGGGGCCTTATATACGCAGTATTTT.

The chain joins TRBV11-3 to TRBJ2-7; no clear D gene. Germline V gene sequence: CDR1 SGHNT, CDR2 YENEEA. V lost 1 base, J lost 2 bases, and 12 bases lay in between. The CDR3 length is 15 residues. CDR3: CASSLGSPETYEQYF. CDR3 nucleotide sequence: TGTGCCAGCAGCTTAGGATCGCCGGAGACCTACGAGCAGTACTTC. The variable domain in full, with the rest retrieved from reference TRBV11-3 and TRBJ2-7, is EAGVVQSPRYKIIEKKQPVAFWCNPISGHNTLYWYLQNLGQGPELLIRYENEEAVDDSQLPKDRFSAERLKGVDSTLKIQPAELGDSAVYLCASSLGSPETYEQYFGPGTRLTVT.

The chain's CDR3 is CASSYGGNQPQHF. CDR3 coding DNA: TGTGCCAGCAGTTACGGAGGTAATCAGCCCCAGCATTTT. The gene calls are TRBV6-5 and TRBJ1-5; D uncertain. V gave up 2 bases and J gave up 4 bases, with 6 bases separating them. The CDR3 runs 13 residues. Germline V gene sequence: CDR1 MNHEY, CDR2 SVGAGI.

The chain employs TRBV6-1 and TRBJ1-1; D is uncertain. Trimming stripped 3 bases from V and 3 bases from J, with 8 bases between. Germline V gives CDR1 MNHNS, CDR2 SASEGT. CDR3 length: 13 amino acids. The CDR3, as DNA: TGTGCCAGCAGTGACAGACATCACACTGAAGCTTTCTTT. Translated: CASSDRHHTEAFF.

The V gene is TRBV4-1, the J gene TRBJ1-5; no clear D. V was pared by 0 bases and J by 6 bases, with 6 bases between. This CDR3 region has 13 residues. The germline V gene encodes CDR1 MGHRA and CDR2 YSYEKL. In DNA, the CDR3 is TGCGCCAGCAGCCAAGAAGTCGGTCAGCCCCAGCATTTT. Its protein product is CASSQEVGQPQHF.

The chain carries TRBV5-4 and TRBJ1-4, with TRBD1 identical over 8 bases. CDR3 size: 15 residues. Germline V CDR1 and CDR2: SGHNT, YYREEE (reference sequence). The V gene end was trimmed by 2 bases and the J gene end by 8 bases; junction bases not matched to a gene: 8. CDR3: CASSFQGARVEKLFF. The CDR3 nucleotides read TGTGCCAGCAGCTTCCAGGGGGCGCGGGTCGAAAAACTGTTTTTT.